The 9 T cell receptor beta chains listed next were all sequenced from one sample in a study of blood T cell repertoires in COVID-19. The protocol was immunoSEQ multiplex PCR, while the TCRdb copy is restricted to in-frame clones and leaves out a portion. Of roughly 300,000 clones in the sample, roughly 91% are singletons; the top ten hold around 1.9%. The specimen was peripheral blood. The receptors originated from a woman aged 25 to 39 with COVID-19, enrolled during active disease.

The chain recombines TRBV2 with TRBJ1-2, with TRBD1 matching over 9 bases. V dropped 6 bases and J dropped 1; count of bases not matched to a gene: 18. From germline, CDR1 is SNHLY and CDR2 FYNNEI. The CDR3 runs 19 residues. This CDR3 is CASRPSLGTGTQYNYGYTF. In DNA, the CDR3 is TGTGCCAGCAGACCCTCTTTAGGGACAGGGACACAATATAACTATGGCTACACCTTC. Looking up the rest from reference TRBV2 and TRBJ1-2 gives the full variable domain: EPEVTQTPSHQVTQMGQEVILRCVPISNHLYFYWYRQILGQKVEFLVSFYNNEISEKSEIFDDQFSVERPDGSNFTLKIRSTKLEDSAMYFCASRPSLGTGTQYNYGYTFGSGTRLTVV.

Turning to this clone: At one end the junction does not follow the germline gene, possibly because of a read error. The V gene is TRBV5-5, the J gene TRBJ2-5; D perhaps matches TRBD2 (6 bases). The CDR3 is 14 amino acids. Germline lookup yields CDR1 SGHKS and CDR2 YYEKEE (reference sequence). Here the CDR3 reads CASSLGGAQETQYF. The CDR3 DNA is TGTGCCAGCAGTTTGGGCGGGGCCCAAGAGACCCAGTACTTC.

The chain couples TRBV28 to TRBJ1-2, with a possible D match to TRBD1 (5 bases). The V end was cut by 2 bases, the J end by 7 bases, with 17 bases between. CDR1 and CDR2 from the germline V gene are MDHEN and SYDVKM. The CDR3 runs 15 residues. This CDR3 is CASSLALRGLVGYTF. CDR3 bases: TGTGCCAGCAGTTTAGCTCTTCGGGGGTTGGTTGGCTACACCTTC.

The chain is built from TRBV28 and TRBJ1-2, with TRBD1 matching 10 bases. V lost 3 bases and J lost 7; bases outside the gene matches: 5. The CDR3 spans 14 residues. Germline V gives CDR1 MDHEN, CDR2 SYDVKM. CDR3 loop: CASSFGTGAPGYTF. Here the CDR3 DNA reads TGTGCCAGCAGTTTCGGGACAGGGGCGCCTGGCTACACCTTC.

This clone was recorded once. The chain couples TRBV27 to TRBJ2-1, with 10 bases aligning to TRBD2. The junction had 13 bases not matched to a gene; V was cut back by 1 base and J by 4 bases. Looked up from germline, CDR1 is MNHEY and CDR2 is SMNVEV (reference sequence). The CDR3 runs 19 residues. The CDR3 loop is CASSLYPPASGGPYNEQFF. CDR3 nucleotide sequence: TGTGCCAGCAGTTTATATCCCCCTGCTAGCGGGGGCCCTTACAATGAGCAGTTCTTC.

As DNA, the CDR3 is TGCGCCAGCAGCTTGGGAGGTTCCTACAATGAGCAGTTCTTC. Translated, it gives CASSLGGSYNEQFF. The chain recombines TRBV5-1 with TRBJ2-1; no reliable D call. From germline, CDR1 is SGHRS and CDR2 YFSETQ. The CDR3 contains 14 residues. The V end lost 0 bases, the J end lost 1 base, and 5 bases lay between the germline ends.

The rearrangement links TRBV2 to TRBJ2-7; tentative D call: TRBD1 (6 bases). The germline V gene has CDR1 SNHLY and CDR2 FYNNEI. V lost 5 bases to trimming and J lost 3 bases, with 8 bases between them. The length of the CDR3 is 12 residues. The CDR3 region is CASSSQGYEQYF. The CDR3 DNA is TGTGCCAGCAGTTCACAGGGCTACGAGCAGTACTTC.

The count of this clone is one. The rearrangement uses TRBV10-2 and TRBJ1-2, with D unclear. Trimming stripped 0 bases from V and 4 bases from J, with 6 bases between. From germline, CDR1 is WSHSY and CDR2 SAAADI. The CDR3 covers 13 residues. The DNA for the CDR3 is TGCGCCAGCAGTGAGTCGGAGGGCTATGGCTACACCTTC. Protein product: CASSESEGYGYTF.

This rearrangement joins TRBV20-1 to TRBJ1-1, with 7 bases fitting TRBD1. CDR1 is DFQATT and CDR2 is SNEGSKA in the germline V gene (reference sequence). The CDR3 extends over 16 amino acids. V gave up 3 bases and J gave up 1 base; unmatched junction bases: 11. CDR3 in DNA: TGCAGTGCTAGTGATTCTGGGGCAGGGGGGAACACTGAAGCTTTCTTT. The encoded protein is CSASDSGAGGNTEAFF.